This T cell receptor (beta chain) was documented in a study of blood T cell repertoires in COVID-19 (dated by TCRdb to about 2020). Study-level background: The collaborator samples originated in the United States, Italy and Spain and spanned the acute and convalescent phases of COVID-19. The prospective study material was composed of cDNA or gDNA derived from T cells, B-cell-depleted T cells, or PBMCs. The dataset comprised deeply sampled blood TCRbeta repertoires from subjects exposed to, actively infected with, or recovered from COVID-19. The repertoires were made available in a free public database intended to serve as a resource for research on the immune response to SARS-CoV-2. The samples were drawn from two sources: the first 160 participants of the ongoing ImmuneRACE study, and over 950 subjects contributed by 6 global collaborators. A de-identified subject ID, COVID-19 status, age in years and sex were almost always included in the sample metadata. Where available, HLA class I and class II types were taken from metadata supplied by the sample provider and were not determined by assay-based typing. Paper-wide results and their limitations: Clinical and demographic metadata were provided uncurated, with the amount varying by source and participant.

The CDR3 runs 14 amino acids, cysteine and phenylalanine included. Only the CDR3 DNA is retained, 42 bases long and in frame from the first base. CDR1 is given as SGHRS and CDR2 as YFSETQ, both from the germline V gene. V and J are truncated by 0 bases and 2 bases respectively, leaving an intervening sequence of 7 bases. TCRbeta CDR3 regions were amplified from genomic DNA using the immunoSEQ Assay, a bias-controlled multiplex PCR. Per the original workflow: Nucleated cell counts per sample were estimated from amplification of reference gene primers within the assay. To quantify the absolute abundance of each unique TCRbeta CDR3 rearrangement, sequence reads were collapsed and filtered. For each sample, productive Simpson clonality was calculated as the square root of Simpson's diversity index over productive rearrangements. In TCRdb, the immuneACCESS table is reduced to in-frame sequences with V and J assigned. These tables do not hold every clone; where another copy was compared, an unresolved V gene accounts for under half, and the others remain unexplained. That table gives V, J and clone size, and the DNA gave D and trimming. The sample records roughly 220,000 clones, around 84% of which are singletons. The leading ten clones occupy roughly 5.7% of the sample.

This clone has just one count. Its antigen is currently not known. No base qualities exist here, and no much larger clone lies one base off it. Each collaborating institution followed its own protocols to collect whole blood in K2EDTA tubes. For TCRbeta analysis, collaborators shipped samples in one of three forms: frozen whole blood, isolated PBMCs, or DNA extracted from either of those sample types. What was sequenced was peripheral blood. The source of this sequence is a man older than 75 with acute or convalescent COVID-19. In this chain, TRBV5-1 is recombined with TRBJ2-3, with no D gene named confidently. The bases read TGCGCCAGCAGCTTGGGTCACTACACAGATACGCAGTATTTT. The encoded protein is CASSLGHYTDTQYF.